This T cell receptor beta chain was identified in a study of T cell responses to AZD1222 COVID-19 vaccine. The V gene end was trimmed by 4 bases and the J gene end by 5 bases; junction bases not matched to a gene: 9. The CDR3 runs to 15 residues. Germline-derived CDR1 and CDR2 are SGHTS and YDEGEE. The protocol was immunoSEQ multiplex PCR, while the TCRdb copy is restricted to in-frame clones and leaves out a portion. The repertoire holds 85,000 to 90,000 clones, approximately 89% seen once, with approximately 5.3% in the top ten. This material consisted of peripheral blood, taken 28 days after the second AZD1222 dose. This TCR derives from an adult who received the AZD1222 COVID-19 vaccine. This chain connects TRBV5-8 to TRBJ1-5, with 7 bases identical to TRBD1. The chain's CDR3 is CASSRGDRLYQPQHF. CDR3 sequence (DNA): TGTGCCAGCAGCAGAGGGGACAGACTTTATCAGCCCCAGCATTTT. Complete variable domain (other parts from reference TRBV5-8 and TRBJ1-5): EAGVTQSPTHLIKTRGQQATLRCSPISGHTSVYWYQQALGLGLQFLLWYDEGEERNRGNFPPRFSGRQFPNYSSELNVNALELEDSALYLCASSRGDRLYQPQHFGDGTRLSIL.